The clone carrying this T cell receptor beta chain occurred a few times. Antigen: not known. V dropped 4 bases and J dropped 1 base, with 14 bases sitting between them. This CDR3 is 15 amino acids long. Germline CDR1 and CDR2: SGDLS and YYNGEE. This entry belongs to a study of beta chain features in type 1 diabetes. Looking at the study overall: Healthy donors resembled patients in age, gender and cell yields. Study-level findings and limits: In comparison with healthy donors, patients had naive, central memory and Treg TCRB repertoires that appeared more similar. TCRB rearrangement may or may not be influenced by HLA type; here this remained unresolved.

The investigators reverse transcribed all of the isolated RNA, so they sequenced expressed TCRB transcripts. The data were produced by immunoSEQ multiplex PCR, yet TCRdb's version contains in-frame clones alone and is incomplete. The profile shows under 800,000 clones, 15% to 19% of them singletons. In total, each donor contributed a single heparinised blood draw that averaged around 100 mL. The chain employs TRBV9 and TRBJ1-2; D not resolved. The sequencing input was naive CD4+ T cells from blood. The TCR sequence derives from a man aged 18 to 29 in good health. CDR3: CASSPRWNYNYGYTF. The CDR3 DNA reads TGTGCCAGCAGCCCCCGGTGGAACTATAACTATGGCTACACCTTC.